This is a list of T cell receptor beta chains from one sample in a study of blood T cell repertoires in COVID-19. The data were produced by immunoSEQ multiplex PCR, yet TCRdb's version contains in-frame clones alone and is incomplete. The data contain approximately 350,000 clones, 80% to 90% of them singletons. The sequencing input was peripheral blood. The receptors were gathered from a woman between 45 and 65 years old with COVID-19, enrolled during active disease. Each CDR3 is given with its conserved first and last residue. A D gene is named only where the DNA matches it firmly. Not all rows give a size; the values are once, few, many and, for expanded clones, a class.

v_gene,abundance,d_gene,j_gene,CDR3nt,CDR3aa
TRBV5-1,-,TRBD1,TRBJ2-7,TGCGCCAGCTTCCAGGGACAGGGCTACGAGCAGTACTTC,CASFQGQGYEQYF
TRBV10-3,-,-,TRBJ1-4,TGTGCCATCAGAGACAGCTCTACTCAGGGTGAAAAACTGTTTTTT,CAIRDSSTQGEKLFF
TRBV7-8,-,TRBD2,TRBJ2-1,TGTGCCAGCAGCTTCGCTCCGGGACTAGTCGTCCATGAGCAGTTCTTC,CASSFAPGLVVHEQFF
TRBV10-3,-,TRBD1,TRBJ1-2,TGTGCCATCAGGGAACCGACAGGGCTAGATGGCTACACCTTC,CAIREPTGLDGYTF
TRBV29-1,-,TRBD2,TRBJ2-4,TGCAGCGTTGATCGGGGGGAGGACATTCAGTACTTC,CSVDRGEDIQYF
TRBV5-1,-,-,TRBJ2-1,TGCGCCAGCAGCTTGGGACAGGTCGGCTACAATGAGCAGTTCTTC,CASSLGQVGYNEQFF
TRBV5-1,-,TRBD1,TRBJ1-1,TGCGCCAGCAGCAGGGACAGACCGTCGAACACTGAAGCTTTCTTT,CASSRDRPSNTEAFF
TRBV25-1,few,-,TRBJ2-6,TGTGCCAGCAGTGAAGATAGAACAGGAGCTCTCAGGGCCAACGTCCTGACTTTC,CASSEDRTGALRANVLTF
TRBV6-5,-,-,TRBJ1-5,TGTGCCACCTCCTCCGACAAAAGTCAGCCCCAGCATTTT,CATSSDKSQPQHF
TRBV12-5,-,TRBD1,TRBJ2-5,TGTGCTAGTGGTTTGGGCCCCATAGGACAGGGGACCCTAAAAGAGACCCAGTACTTC,CASGLGPIGQGTLKETQYF
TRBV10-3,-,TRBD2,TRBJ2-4,TGTGCCATCAGTGAGGTGGGACTAGCGGGAGGGAAAAACATTCAGTACTTC,CAISEVGLAGGKNIQYF
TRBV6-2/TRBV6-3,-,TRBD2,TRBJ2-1,TGTGCCAGCAGTTACTCAAGGACTAGCGGGAGCGGGGGGCAGTTCTTC,CASSYSRTSGSGGQFF
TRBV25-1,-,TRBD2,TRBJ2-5,TGTGCCAGCACACTAGCGGGAGGAGAGACCCAGTACTTC,CASTLAGGETQYF
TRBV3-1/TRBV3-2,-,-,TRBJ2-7,TGTGCCAGCAGCCCTAGAGTAGGCGGGGTCTCCTACGAGCAGTACTTC,CASSPRVGGVSYEQYF
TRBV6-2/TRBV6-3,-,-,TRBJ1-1,TGTGCCAGCAGTTATACGGCAGGGGCCACTGAAGCTTTCTTT,CASSYTAGATEAFF
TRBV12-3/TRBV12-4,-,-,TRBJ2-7,TGTGCCAGCAGTCGACAGGCCTCCTACGAGCAGTACTTC,CASSRQASYEQYF
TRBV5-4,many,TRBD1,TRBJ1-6,TGTGCCAGCAGCTTGGGTTCTGGGACAGGGGATTCACCCCTCCACTTT,CASSLGSGTGDSPLHF
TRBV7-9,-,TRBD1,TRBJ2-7,TGTGCCAGCAGCCCTGACAGGGACACCTACGAGCAGTACTTC,CASSPDRDTYEQYF
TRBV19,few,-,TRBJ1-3,TGTGCCAGTAGTTGGGACTCCCGCGCTGGAAACACCATATATTTT,CASSWDSRAGNTIYF
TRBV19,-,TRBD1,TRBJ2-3,TGTGCCAGTAGTACGGGACAGGGGAGCACAGATACGCAGTATTTT,CASSTGQGSTDTQYF
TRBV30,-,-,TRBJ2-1,TGTGCCTGGAACCCCGGAGGGGGGGCCCGGCAGTTCTTC,CAWNPGGGARQFF
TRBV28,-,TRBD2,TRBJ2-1,TGTGCTGGGACTAGCGGGGGGAGCTCCTACAATGAGCAGTTCTTC,CAGTSGGSSYNEQFF
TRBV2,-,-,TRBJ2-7,TGTGCCAGCAGTGACTTTAACGAGCAGTACTTC,CASSDFNEQYF
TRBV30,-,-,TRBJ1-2,TGTGCCTGGAGTCCCCAGGGGTATGGCTACACCTTC,CAWSPQGYGYTF
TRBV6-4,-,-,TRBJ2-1,TGTGCCAGCAGACTCTCGCCGAGCTCCTACAATGAGCAGTTCTTC,CASRLSPSSYNEQFF
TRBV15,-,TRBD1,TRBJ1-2,TGTGCCACCAGCAGAGGAGGGGGCTTTAACTATGGCTACACCTTC,CATSRGGGFNYGYTF